This T cell receptor beta chain was identified in a study of T-cell reconstitution after alpha-beta-depleted transplantation in children. It was with unique molecular identifiers that the TCRbeta library was prepared. One entry per CDR3 protein, called by TCRdb with MiXCR from the PCR reads. The sample lists about 540,000 distinct CDR3 sequences; approximately 16% were seen once. This CDR3 is built from 13 residues. Trimming cost V 1 base and J 7 bases, with 7 bases left between them. The germline V gene encodes CDR1 MNHEY and CDR2 SVGAGI. Only a few counts were recorded for this clonotype. The receptor was derived from a human donor who donated a stem cell graft to a child with acute lymphoblastic leukemia. The chain combines TRBV6-5 with TRBJ1-4; D ambiguous. Sequencing used PBMCs from the stem cell graft donor, obtained from the stem cell graft. CDR3 residues: CASSYLGAEKLFF. CDR3 DNA sequence: TGTGCCAGCAGTTACTTAGGAGCTGAAAAACTGTTTTTT.